This entry features one T cell receptor beta chain sequence. Libraries were prepared by immunoSEQ multiplex PCR; TCRdb keeps only in-frame clonotypes and omits some of them. The table includes under 95,000 clones, about 89% detected once. The data are from a study of control samples from healthy donors and cancer patients. This CDR3 is 16 amino acids long. Germline CDR1 is SGHDN and CDR2 is FVKESK. The germline V and J ends were trimmed by 4 bases and 6 bases, with 21 bases remaining between them. This sequence was found in a woman younger than 45 in good health. The chain recombines TRBV14 with TRBJ1-1; possibly TRBD1 for D (6 bases). The specimen was blood. CDR3 sequence: CASSPGQGRGMAEAFF. The CDR3 coding sequence is TGTGCCAGCAGCCCGGGACAAGGTCGAGGGATGGCTGAAGCTTTCTTT. Variable domain in full (rest from reference TRBV14 and TRBJ1-1): EAGVTQFPSHSVIEKGQTVTLRCDPISGHDNLYWYRRVMGKEIKFLLHFVKESKQDESGMPNNRFLAERTGGTYSTLKVQPAELEDSGVYFCASSPGQGRGMAEAFFGQGTRLTVV.